The clone carrying this TCR beta chain came up a few times. The data originate from a study of quantifying T cell responses using KT2 cells. At the level of the study: Reverse transcription used primers in the TCR alpha and beta constant regions.

The V gene end was trimmed by 0 bases and the J gene end by 8 bases; junction bases not matched to a gene: 6. The CDR3 length is 14 residues. In germline, CDR1 is MGHRA, CDR2 YSYEKL. Each cDNA got a UMI-containing oligo ligated at its 3' end. First-round PCR used about 4 cycles and beta primers RC1.1 and RC1.2 covering TRBC1 and TRBC2. TCRdb called the UMI-ligation and nested PCR reads again in MiXCR, with one record for every CDR3 protein. The sample lists approximately 43,000 distinct CDR3 sequences, 15% to 20% occurring once. This TCR derives from a human donor. Input material: PBMCs spiked with cells of the T cell clone KT2. This rearrangement joins TRBV4-1 to TRBJ1-2, with 7 nucleotides matching TRBD1. CDR3 nucleotides: TGCGCCAGCAGCCAAGATCGGACAGGTTGGGGCTACACCTTC. It encodes CASSQDRTGWGYTF.